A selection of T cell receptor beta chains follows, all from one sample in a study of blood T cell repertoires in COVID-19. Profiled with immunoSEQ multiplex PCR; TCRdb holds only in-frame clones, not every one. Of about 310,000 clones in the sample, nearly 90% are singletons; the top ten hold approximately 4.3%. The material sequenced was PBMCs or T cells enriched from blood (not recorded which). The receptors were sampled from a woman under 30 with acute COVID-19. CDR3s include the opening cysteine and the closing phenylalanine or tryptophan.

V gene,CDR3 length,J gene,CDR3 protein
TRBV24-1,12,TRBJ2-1,CATSVVGGLSIF
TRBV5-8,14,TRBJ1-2,CASRDPGANYGYTF
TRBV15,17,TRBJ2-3,CATSRGGRQGKTDTQYF
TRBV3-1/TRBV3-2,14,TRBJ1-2,CASSPPGGNYGYTF
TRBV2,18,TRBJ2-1,CASSERRSKREFYNEQFF
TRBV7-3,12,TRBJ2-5,CASSLMDRAAYF
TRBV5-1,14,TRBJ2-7,CASSQIAGVSEQYF
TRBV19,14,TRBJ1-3,CASKRGGPGNTIYF
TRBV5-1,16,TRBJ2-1,CASSLKASGRANEQFF
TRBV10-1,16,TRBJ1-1,CASSAQQGTRNTEAFF
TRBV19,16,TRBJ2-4,CASSSGTGRAKNIQYF
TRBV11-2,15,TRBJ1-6,CASTPPGGKDSPLHF
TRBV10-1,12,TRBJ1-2,CASSDEEGGYTF
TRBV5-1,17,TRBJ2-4,CASRVTSGTIAKNIQYF
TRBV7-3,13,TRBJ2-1,CASSSDRGYEQFF
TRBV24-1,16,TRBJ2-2,CATSDLQGEVTGELFF
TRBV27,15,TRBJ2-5,CASSWGTGGQETQYF
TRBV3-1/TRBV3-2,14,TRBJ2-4,CASSHMGGGDIQYF
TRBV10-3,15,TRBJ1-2,CAISSDRAPAEGYTF
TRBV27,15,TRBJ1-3,CASSLLAGFGNTIYF
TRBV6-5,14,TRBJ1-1,CASRRGQNNPEAFF
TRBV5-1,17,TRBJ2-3,CASRQLVFSREPDTQYF
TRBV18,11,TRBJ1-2,CASSPANGYTF
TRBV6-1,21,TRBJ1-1,CASSEASIMHNRGRKNTEAFF